Reported below is one T cell receptor beta chain. The antigen is not known. These data come from a study of cytomegalovirus exposure and HLA in healthy donors. General study findings and limits: Later analysis suggested links between common viral pathogens and several top significant clusters.

The CDR3 runs 15 residues. Per germline, CDR1 SGHRS and CDR2 YFSETQ. V was cut by 4 bases and J by 0 bases, with 12 bases left in between. The PCR made use of 60 Vbeta and 13 Jbeta primers. Per the authors' pipeline: An analysis performed later counted roughly 80 million unique TCR beta chains (roughly 11 million of them shared). Sequenced by immunoSEQ multiplex PCR; TCRdb stores in-frame clones only, minus some. The DNA gave D and trimming, while V, J and clone size come from that table. Across 100,000 to 150,000 clones, the top ten clones capture under 2% of the sample. This chain connects TRBV5-1 to TRBJ2-3; maybe TRBD2 (6 bases). The receptor was derived from a woman aged 40 to 49 in good health and CMV-seropositive. Sequenced input: PBMCs. CDR3: CASSRAGTSTDTQYF. In DNA form, the CDR3 reads TGCGCCAGCAGCCGTGCCGGGACTAGCACAGATACGCAGTATTTT.